This T cell receptor beta chain was recovered during a study of CD4+ T cells in melanoma. Whole-study results and caveats: A reported correlation linked neoantigen-specific CD4+ T cells to CD8+, macrophage and B cell function. Neoantigen-specific CD4+ T cells in melanoma reportedly had diverse differentiation states.

The method was immunoSEQ multiplex PCR; TCRdb's version includes in-frame clones alone and lacks a portion of them. In the table there are 9,500 to 13,000 clones, about three quarters of which are singletons. Notes on this clone: Its target is unknown.

The source material was cells from a culture (not recorded whether cultured in vitro). This clonotype originated in a human donor with melanoma.

In nucleotides, the CDR3 is TGTGCCAGTAGTATCGTGAATGAGCAGTTCTTC. This encodes CASSIVNEQFF. The chain couples TRBV19 to TRBJ2-1; D is undetermined. Per germline, CDR1 LNHDA and CDR2 SQIVND (reference sequence). The CDR3 runs 11 residues. Trimming removed 3 bases at V and 7 bases at J, with 4 bases between.